A selection of T cell receptor beta chains follows, all from one sample in a study of T cell responses to AZD1222 COVID-19 vaccine. The data were produced by immunoSEQ multiplex PCR, yet TCRdb's version contains in-frame clones alone and is incomplete. The sample shows approximately 92,000 clones, over 80% of them seen only once. Sample: peripheral blood, taken on day 0 of AZD1222 vaccination. The receptors come from an adult in good health. Each CDR3 is given without its conserved first and last residue. A D gene is named only where the DNA matches it firmly.

V gene	J gene	D gene	CDR3 protein
TRBV19	TRBJ1-5	.	ASSLRGNQPQH
TRBV19	TRBJ2-2	.	ASSQGTQVFVGELF
TRBV5-3	TRBJ1-5	.	ARSLGGTQPQH
TRBV5-1	TRBJ1-1	.	ASRVQTNTEAF
TRBV5-1	TRBJ2-2	TRBD1	ASIQGHTGELF
TRBV5-1	TRBJ1-2	TRBD1	ASSAGLGQGARGYT
TRBV6-5	TRBJ1-2	.	ASSPRTSYGYT
TRBV6-2/TRBV6-3	TRBJ1-5	.	ASSPWQASNQPQH
TRBV7-3	TRBJ2-1	TRBD2	ASSPTSGSNEQF
TRBV19	TRBJ2-7	.	ASRVSGSSYEQY
TRBV2	TRBJ1-1	.	ASGLGGRTEAF
TRBV25-1	TRBJ1-6	.	ASSPSGSWGSPLH
TRBV6-2/TRBV6-3	TRBJ1-4	.	ASSRTGEKLF
TRBV10-3	TRBJ1-3	TRBD1	AISGGRGLGNTIY
TRBV11-2	TRBJ2-3	TRBD2	ASSFTSGGSDTQY
TRBV19	TRBJ1-6	.	ARSLLHGANSPLH
TRBV27	TRBJ2-2	.	ASSLFRGGELF
TRBV5-5	TRBJ2-3	.	ASSHVWQTTSTDTQY
TRBV5-1	TRBJ1-1	.	ASSPQRGTEAF
TRBV19	TRBJ2-3	TRBD2	ASSSGRETDTQY
TRBV24-1	TRBJ1-4	TRBD1	ATSDQDLPGGKKSWPWALF
TRBV4-3	TRBJ1-2	.	ASSRLGRVDGYT
TRBV4-2	TRBJ2-1	TRBD2	ASSPLAGVANEQF
TRBV6-6	TRBJ1-3	.	ASLLPLGSGNTIY
TRBV13	TRBJ2-7	TRBD1	ASSSGQGDEQY
TRBV7-8	TRBJ2-7	TRBD2	ASSQSLAGPAYEQY
TRBV27	TRBJ2-7	.	ASSLGGSSSYEQY
TRBV5-1	TRBJ1-1	TRBD1	ASSLTGADTEAF
TRBV9	TRBJ2-1	.	ASSLGSHEQF
TRBV6-2/TRBV6-3	TRBJ1-2	.	ASSYSGTGRGYT
TRBV11-3	TRBJ1-3	TRBD1	ASSAGTATGNTIY
TRBV5-1	TRBJ1-1	.	ASSLNGENTEAF
TRBV18	TRBJ2-7	TRBD2	ASSPTGLAGVEEQY
TRBV2	TRBJ1-2	.	ASSSDYGYT
TRBV7-9	TRBJ1-2	.	ASSPGGRIGGYT
TRBV28	TRBJ1-1	TRBD1	ASERTGQGTWEAF
TRBV10-1	TRBJ2-1	.	ASSEWLGYNEQF
TRBV7-8	TRBJ1-1	.	ASSPLLAKAEAF
TRBV7-2	TRBJ1-4	TRBD1	ASSPTGQEAEKLF
TRBV11-2	TRBJ1-1	.	ASSSNSGDTEAF
TRBV2	TRBJ1-3	.	ASSDQSSGNTIY
TRBV6-2/TRBV6-3	TRBJ2-2	.	ASSYPRSMNTGELF
TRBV5-6	TRBJ2-3	TRBD1	ASSAGTGHTDTQY
TRBV5-8	TRBJ2-3	TRBD2	ASSKGTSGAADTQY
TRBV19	TRBJ1-1	.	ASSIGGAGDTEAF
TRBV29-1	TRBJ2-3	TRBD1	SLTGTASTDTQY
TRBV18	TRBJ1-2	.	ASSPTGEYGYT
TRBV28	TRBJ1-5	TRBD1	ASSSTGAVGNQPQH
TRBV14	TRBJ2-2	.	ASSQRDRTGELF
TRBV7-3	TRBJ1-1	.	ASSLVLATEAF